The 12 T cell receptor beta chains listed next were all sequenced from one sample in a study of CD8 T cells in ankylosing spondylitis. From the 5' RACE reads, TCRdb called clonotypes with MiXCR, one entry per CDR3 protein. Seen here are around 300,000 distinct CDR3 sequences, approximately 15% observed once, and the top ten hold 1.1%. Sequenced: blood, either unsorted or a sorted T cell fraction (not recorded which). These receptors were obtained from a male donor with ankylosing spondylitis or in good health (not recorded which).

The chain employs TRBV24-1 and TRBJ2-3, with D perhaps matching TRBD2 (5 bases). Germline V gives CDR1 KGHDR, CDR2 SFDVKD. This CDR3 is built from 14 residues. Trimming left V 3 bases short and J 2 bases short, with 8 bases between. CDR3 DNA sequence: TGTGCCACCAGTGATCGGACTTACACAGATACGCAGTATTTT. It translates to CATSDRTYTDTQYF.

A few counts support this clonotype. CDR3 sequence reads: CASSLAPGGDEQFF. In nucleotides, the CDR3 is TGCGCCAGCAGCTTGGCCCCGGGGGGCGATGAGCAGTTCTTC. The chain links TRBV5-1 to TRBJ2-1; D may be TRBD2 (7 bases). The V end was cut by 0 bases, the J end by 8 bases, with 12 bases between. Germline assignment: CDR1 SGHRS and CDR2 YFSETQ. CDR3 size: 14 residues.

The CDR3, as DNA: TGTGCCAGCAAAGAACGGGGGAGGTACGAGCAGTACTTC. Translation: CASKERGRYEQYF. The V and J genes are TRBV19 and TRBJ2-7; a possible D gene is TRBD2 (6 bases). V was trimmed by 9 bases and J by 4 bases, leaving 16 bases between them. Germline V gene sequence: CDR1 LNHDA, CDR2 SQIVND (reference sequence). The CDR3 runs 13 residues.

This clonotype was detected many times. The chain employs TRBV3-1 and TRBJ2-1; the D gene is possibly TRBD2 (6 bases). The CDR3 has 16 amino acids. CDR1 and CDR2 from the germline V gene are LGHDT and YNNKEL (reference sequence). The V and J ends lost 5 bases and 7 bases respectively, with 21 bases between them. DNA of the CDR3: TGTGCCAGCAGCAACCGCGGGACGCAGACTCGGAATGAGCAGTTCTTC. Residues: CASSNRGTQTRNEQFF.

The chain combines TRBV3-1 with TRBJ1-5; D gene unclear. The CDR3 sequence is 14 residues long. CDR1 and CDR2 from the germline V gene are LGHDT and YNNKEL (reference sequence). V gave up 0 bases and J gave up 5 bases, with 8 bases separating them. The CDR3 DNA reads TGTGCCAGCAGCCAAGAGGGCATCCATCAGCCCCAGCATTTT. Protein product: CASSQEGIHQPQHF. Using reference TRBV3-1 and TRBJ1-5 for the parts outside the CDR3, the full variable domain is DTAVSQTPKYLVTQMGNDKSIKCEQNLGHDTMYWYKQDSKKFLKIMFSYNNKELIINETVPNRFSPKSPDKAHLNLHINSLELGDSAVYFCASSQEGIHQPQHFGDGTRLSIL.

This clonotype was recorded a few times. DNA for the CDR3: TGCGCCAGCAGCTTTGGACACAATGAGCAGTTCTTC. This translates into CASSFGHNEQFF. The chain uses TRBV5-1 and TRBJ2-1, with D unresolved. The CDR3 extends over 12 amino acids. Germline CDR1 is SGHRS and CDR2 is YFSETQ. V dropped 2 bases and J dropped 5 bases, with 5 bases sitting between them.

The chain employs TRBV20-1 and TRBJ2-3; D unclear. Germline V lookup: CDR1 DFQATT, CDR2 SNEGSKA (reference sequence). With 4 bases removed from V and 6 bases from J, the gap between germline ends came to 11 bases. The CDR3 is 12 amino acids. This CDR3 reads CSATLRSDTQYF. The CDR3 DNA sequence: TGCAGTGCTACCCTACGTAGCGATACGCAGTATTTT.

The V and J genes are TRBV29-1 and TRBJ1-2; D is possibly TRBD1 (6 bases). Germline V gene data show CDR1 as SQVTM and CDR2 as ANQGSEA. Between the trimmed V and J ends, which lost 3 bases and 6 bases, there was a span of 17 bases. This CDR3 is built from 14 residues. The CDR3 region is CSVDREGEGDGYTF. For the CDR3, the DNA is TGCAGCGTTGACAGGGAGGGGGAAGGGGATGGCTACACCTTC.

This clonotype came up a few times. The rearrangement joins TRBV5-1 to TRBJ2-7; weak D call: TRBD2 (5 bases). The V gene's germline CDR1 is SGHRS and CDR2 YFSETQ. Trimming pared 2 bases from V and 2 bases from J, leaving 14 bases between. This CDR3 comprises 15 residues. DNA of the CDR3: TGCGCCAGCAGCTTAAAGAGCGGCCAGGCCTACGAGCAGTACTTC. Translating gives CASSLKSGQAYEQYF.

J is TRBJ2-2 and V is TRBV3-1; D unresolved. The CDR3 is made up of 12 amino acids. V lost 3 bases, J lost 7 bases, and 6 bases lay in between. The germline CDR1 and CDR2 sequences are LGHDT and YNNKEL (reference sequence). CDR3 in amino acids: CASSQGIGELFF. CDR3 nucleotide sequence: TGTGCCAGCAGCCAGGGAATCGGGGAGCTGTTTTTT.

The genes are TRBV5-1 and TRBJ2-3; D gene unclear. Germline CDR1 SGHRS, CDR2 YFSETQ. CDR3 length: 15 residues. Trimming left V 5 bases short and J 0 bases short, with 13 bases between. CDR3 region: CASRFDGTSTDTQYF. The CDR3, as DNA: TGCGCCAGCAGGTTCGACGGTACTAGCACAGATACGCAGTATTTT.

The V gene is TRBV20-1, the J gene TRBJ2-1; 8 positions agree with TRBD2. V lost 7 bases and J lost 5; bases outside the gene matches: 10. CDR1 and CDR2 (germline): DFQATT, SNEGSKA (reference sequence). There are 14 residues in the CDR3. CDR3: CSVPGRGVHNEQFF. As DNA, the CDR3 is TGCAGTGTCCCGGGGCGGGGGGTTCACAATGAGCAGTTCTTC.